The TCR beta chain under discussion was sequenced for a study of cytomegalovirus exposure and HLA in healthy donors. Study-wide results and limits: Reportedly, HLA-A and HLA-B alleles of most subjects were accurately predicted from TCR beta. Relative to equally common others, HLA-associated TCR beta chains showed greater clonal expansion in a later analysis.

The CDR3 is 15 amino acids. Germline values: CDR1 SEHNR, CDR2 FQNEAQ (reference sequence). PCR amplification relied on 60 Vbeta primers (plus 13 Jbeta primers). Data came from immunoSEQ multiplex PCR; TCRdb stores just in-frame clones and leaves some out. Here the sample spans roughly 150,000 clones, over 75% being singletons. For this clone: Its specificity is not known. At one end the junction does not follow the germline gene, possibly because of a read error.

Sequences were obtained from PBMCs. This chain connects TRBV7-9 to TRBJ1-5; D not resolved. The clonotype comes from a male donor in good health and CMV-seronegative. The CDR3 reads CSSSRYTGRDQPQHF. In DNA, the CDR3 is TGTTCCAGCAGTCGATACACTGGTCGGGATCAGCCCCAGCATTTT.